This T cell receptor beta chain was captured in a study of T cell changes during pregnancy in multiple sclerosis (dated by TCRdb to between 2019 and 2020). At the level of the whole study: Changes in the T cell repertoire over the course of pregnancy were examined in this study in women with multiple sclerosis.

Libraries were built with the immunoSEQ multiplex PCR assay. TCRdb obtained this table from immuneACCESS and retained in-frame rearrangements with V and J assigned. These tables miss some clones; where compared with another copy, unresolved V genes account for less than half of the shortfall, and the remainder is unexplained. The sample profile shows under 50,000 clones; around nine tenths of them were found once. 4.1% of the sample lies in the top ten. In the germline V gene (reference sequence), CDR1 corresponds to SEHNR and CDR2 to FQNEAQ. Ends trimmed: V by 1 base, J by 7 bases; bases unmatched to a gene: 4. The CDR3 contains 16 residues, cysteine and phenylalanine counted. CDR3 DNA only is kept here, 48 bases in frame from base 1. In regard to this clone: Its recognized antigen is unknown. Per-base qualities were not stored, and no clone one base away is much larger.

The chain is assembled from TRBV7-9 and TRBJ1-6, with 10 bases matching TRBD1. The sample in question was CD8+ T cells from peripheral blood mononuclear cells, obtained in the first trimester of pregnancy. The origin of this receptor is a female donor with multiple sclerosis, enrolled in a pregnancy study. The CDR3 in this case is CASSLVATGGNSPLHF. In nucleotide form, the sequence is TGTGCCAGCAGCTTAGTTGCGACAGGGGGCAATTCACCCCTCCACTTT.